This TCR beta chain derives from a study of cytomegalovirus exposure and HLA in healthy donors. As for the study in general: The same platform was used for the 100 to 150 validation repertoires and the roughly 680 first-cohort repertoires, a later analysis reported.

Germline V gives CDR1 SGHVS, CDR2 FNYEAQ. The CDR3 is 16 residues long. V was clipped by 5 bases and J by 2 bases, with 17 bases between them. Of note for this clone: Its antigen is unknown.

Data came from immunoSEQ multiplex PCR; TCRdb stores just in-frame clones and leaves some out. The sample holds tens of thousands of clones, 90% to 95% seen once. Study results and caveats: Most TCR sequences showed up rarely, but some public TCRs showed up in many donors. The study designated about 160 TCR beta chains cytomegalovirus-associated. First-cohort TCR clusters tended to co-occur in the roughly 130 validation repertoires, a later analysis found.

The source is a young man in good health and CMV-seronegative. The chain links TRBV7-6 to TRBJ2-3, with D perhaps TRBD1 (5 bases). Sequencing was performed on PBMCs. The CDR3 DNA follows: TGTGCCAGCAGCGTAACCGACAGCAGGTTCACAGATACGCAGTATTTT. It translates to CASSVTDSRFTDTQYF.